This T cell receptor beta chain appears in the sequencing data of a study of metastatic and nonmetastatic thyroid tumors. Across the whole study: It was across blood and tumor or nodule tissue from malignant and benign thyroid patients that repertoires were compared.

Trimming took 1 base from V and 5 from J, leaving 17 bases between them. The CDR3 totals 16 residues. Germline V CDR1 and CDR2: SGHVS, FQNEAQ. Study observations and caveats: When malignant thyroid tumors were compared with benign nodules, TCR beta diversity was reportedly significantly higher in the malignant tumors. This held in both blood and tumor samples.

TCRdb re-called the PCR reads via MiXCR. The sample has fewer than 13,000 clones, roughly 26% seen once; the top ten hold around 10%. For this clone: The antigen is not known.

Until they underwent thyroid surgery, no patient had received any treatment. The sample taken for sequencing was tumor tissue. The clonotype was recovered from a female donor with papillary thyroid cancer or a benign thyroid nodule (not recorded which). Some clones in this sample may be carry-over from other donors' samples. The chain combines TRBV7-8 with TRBJ1-1; D is unclear. CDR3 in amino acids: CASSLEAQAVWTEAFF. CDR3 sequence (DNA): TGTGCCAGCAGCTTAGAGGCGCAGGCGGTATGGACTGAAGCTTTCTTT.